This T cell receptor beta chain was observed in a study of CD8 T cells in Susac syndrome. V lost 3 bases to trimming and J lost 4 bases, with 15 bases between them. CDR3 length: 15 amino acids. Germline loops: CDR1 GTSNPN, CDR2 SVGIG (reference sequence). On this clonotype: Its target is unknown.

With random hexamers, reverse transcription was performed on about 0.5 to 1 ug of RNA. Amplification of TCR beta CDR3 was carried out by immunoSEQ multiplex PCR, which covered 54 Vbeta and 13 Jbeta segments. TCRdb redid the calling of the immunoSEQ multiplex PCR reads with MiXCR, one entry per CDR3 protein. The sample consists of about 140,000 distinct CDR3 sequences, roughly 94% of them appearing once. Purification of the CD8+ and CD4+ T cells relied on negative isolation, and TEMRA cells underwent FACS enrichment. Study observations and caveats: The study recognized that the number of individuals in its TCR sequencing and HLA analysis was relatively small.

The sample comprised CD4+ T cells from PBMCs. J is TRBJ2-2 and V is TRBV30; possible D gene TRBD1, 6 bases. This sequence originates from a human donor with Susac syndrome. CDR3 coding DNA: TGTGCCTGGAGAGCCTGGGGGCGCGGCACCGGGGAGCTGTTTTTT. It encodes CAWRAWGRGTGELFF.